This T cell receptor beta chain was recovered during a study of identical twins. Per germline, CDR1 SGDLS and CDR2 YYNGEE. The CDR3 extends over 18 amino acids. After removal of 3 bases from V and 3 bases from J, the junction contained 14 bases not matched to a gene. One entry per CDR3 protein, called by TCRdb with MiXCR from the 5' RACE reads. The sample shows 550,000 to 700,000 distinct CDR3 sequences, 21% of them seen only once. This sample was shared with a second study, whose subject was T cells expressing NK-cell markers.

Sequencing input: PBMCs. J is TRBJ2-1 and V is TRBV9, with TRBD1 matching 8 bases. The sequence was collected from a woman between 18 and 29 years old in good health. The CDR3: CASSAQGASRVLYNEQFF. CDR3 bases: TGTGCCAGCAGCGCCCAGGGGGCTTCCCGGGTCCTCTACAATGAGCAGTTCTTC.